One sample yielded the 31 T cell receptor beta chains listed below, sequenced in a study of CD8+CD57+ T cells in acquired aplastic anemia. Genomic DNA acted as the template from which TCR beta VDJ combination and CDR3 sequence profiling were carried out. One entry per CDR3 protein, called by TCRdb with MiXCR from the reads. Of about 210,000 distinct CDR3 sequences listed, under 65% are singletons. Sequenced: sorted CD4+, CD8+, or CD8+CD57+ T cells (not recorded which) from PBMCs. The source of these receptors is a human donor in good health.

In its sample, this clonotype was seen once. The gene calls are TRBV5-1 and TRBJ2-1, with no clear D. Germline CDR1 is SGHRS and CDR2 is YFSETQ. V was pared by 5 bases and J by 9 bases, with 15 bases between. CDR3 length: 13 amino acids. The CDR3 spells CASSWGRSVEQFF. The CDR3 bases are TGCGCCAGCAGTTGGGGAAGGAGCGTTGAGCAGTTCTTC.

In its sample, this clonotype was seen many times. The CDR3 nucleotides read TGTGCCATCAGTGAGTCCGGGGGACAGGGAGAAAATTCACCCCTCCACTTT. It encodes CAISESGGQGENSPLHF. V gene TRBV10-3 combines with J gene TRBJ1-6; 9 bases are a match to TRBD1. Germline V gene sequence: CDR1 ENHRY, CDR2 SYGVKD. J lost 7 bases, V lost 0 bases, and 7 bases had no gene match. The CDR3 has 17 amino acids.

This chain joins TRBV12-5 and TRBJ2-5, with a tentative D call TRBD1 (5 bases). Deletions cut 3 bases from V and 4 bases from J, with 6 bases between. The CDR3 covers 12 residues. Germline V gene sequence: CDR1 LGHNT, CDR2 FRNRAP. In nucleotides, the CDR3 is TGTGCTAGTGGTTTAGGGGCAGAGACCCAGTACTTC. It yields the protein CASGLGAETQYF.

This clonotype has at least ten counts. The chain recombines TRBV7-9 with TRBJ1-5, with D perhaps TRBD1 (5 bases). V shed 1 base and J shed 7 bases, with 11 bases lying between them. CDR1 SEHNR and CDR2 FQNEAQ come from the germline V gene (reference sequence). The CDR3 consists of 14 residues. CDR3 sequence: CASSLGQGQQPQHF. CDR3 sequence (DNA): TGTGCCAGCAGCTTAGGTCAGGGCCAACAGCCCCAGCATTTT.

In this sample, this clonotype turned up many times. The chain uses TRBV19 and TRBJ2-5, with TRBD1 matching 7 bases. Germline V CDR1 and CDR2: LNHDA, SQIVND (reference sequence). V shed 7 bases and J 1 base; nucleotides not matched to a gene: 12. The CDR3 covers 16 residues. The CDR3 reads CASTSLGTDGQETQYF. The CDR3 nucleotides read TGTGCCAGTACCTCTCTCGGGACAGACGGCCAAGAGACCCAGTACTTC.

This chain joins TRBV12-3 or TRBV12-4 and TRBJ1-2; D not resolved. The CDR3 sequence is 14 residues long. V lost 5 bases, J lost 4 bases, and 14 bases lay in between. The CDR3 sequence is CASSPSGPPYGYTF. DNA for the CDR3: TGTGCCAGCAGTCCCAGTGGGCCACCCTATGGCTACACCTTC.

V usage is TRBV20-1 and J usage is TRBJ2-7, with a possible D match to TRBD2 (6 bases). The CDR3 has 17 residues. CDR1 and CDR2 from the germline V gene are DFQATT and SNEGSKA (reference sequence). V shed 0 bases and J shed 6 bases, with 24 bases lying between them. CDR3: CSARDLIGGAILCEQYF. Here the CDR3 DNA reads TGCAGTGCTAGAGATCTTATTGGAGGGGCGATACTCTGCGAGCAGTACTTC.

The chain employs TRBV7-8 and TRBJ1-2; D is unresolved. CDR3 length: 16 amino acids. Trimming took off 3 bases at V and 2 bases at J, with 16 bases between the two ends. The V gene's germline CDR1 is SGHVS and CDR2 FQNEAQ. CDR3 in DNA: TGTGCCAGCAGCTTGGAAGCGCAGGCGGCCAACTATGGCTACACCTTC. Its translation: CASSLEAQAANYGYTF.

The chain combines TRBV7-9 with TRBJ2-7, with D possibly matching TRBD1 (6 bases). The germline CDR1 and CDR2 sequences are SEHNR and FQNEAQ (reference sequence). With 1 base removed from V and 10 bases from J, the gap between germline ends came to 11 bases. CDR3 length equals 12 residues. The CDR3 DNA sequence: TGTGCCAGCAGCTTAGATGGGGGCGGACAGTACTTC. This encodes CASSLDGGGQYF.

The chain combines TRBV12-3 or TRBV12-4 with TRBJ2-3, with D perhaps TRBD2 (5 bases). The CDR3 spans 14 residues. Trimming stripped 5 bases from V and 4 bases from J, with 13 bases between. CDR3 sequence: CASSEKRPPDTQYF. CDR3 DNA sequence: TGTGCCAGCAGTGAGAAGCGGCCCCCAGATACGCAGTATTTT.

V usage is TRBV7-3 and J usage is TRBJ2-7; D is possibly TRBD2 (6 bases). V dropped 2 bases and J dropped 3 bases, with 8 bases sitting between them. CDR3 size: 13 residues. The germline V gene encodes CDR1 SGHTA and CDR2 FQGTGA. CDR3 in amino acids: CASSLAGNYEQYF. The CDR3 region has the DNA TGTGCCAGCAGCTTAGCGGGAAACTACGAGCAGTACTTC.

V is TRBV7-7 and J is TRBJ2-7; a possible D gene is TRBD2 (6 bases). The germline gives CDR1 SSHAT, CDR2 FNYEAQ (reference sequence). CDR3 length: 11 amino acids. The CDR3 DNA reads TGTGCTAGCGGTACTCCGGGCGAGCAGTACTTC. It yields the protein CASGTPGEQYF.

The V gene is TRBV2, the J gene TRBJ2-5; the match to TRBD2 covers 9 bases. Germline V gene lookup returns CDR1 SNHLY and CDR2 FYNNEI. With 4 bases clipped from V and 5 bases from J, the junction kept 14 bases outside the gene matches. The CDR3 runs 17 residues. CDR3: CASSVLAGRTAGETQYF. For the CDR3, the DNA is TGTGCCAGCAGTGTCCTAGCGGGAAGGACGGCTGGGGAGACCCAGTACTTC.

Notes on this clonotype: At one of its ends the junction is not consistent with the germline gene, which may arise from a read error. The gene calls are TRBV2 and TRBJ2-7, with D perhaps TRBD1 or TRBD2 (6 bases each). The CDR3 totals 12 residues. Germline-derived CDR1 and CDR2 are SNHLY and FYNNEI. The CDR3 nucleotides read TGCAGGGGAGGCCACCCTTCCTACGAGCAGTACTTC. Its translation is CRGGHPSYEQYF.

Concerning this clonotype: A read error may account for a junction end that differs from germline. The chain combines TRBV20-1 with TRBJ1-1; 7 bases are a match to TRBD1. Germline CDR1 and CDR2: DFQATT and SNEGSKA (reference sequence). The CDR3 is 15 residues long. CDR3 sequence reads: CSASRLGTENTEAYF. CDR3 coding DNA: TGCAGTGCTAGTCGGTTGGGGACAGAAAACACTGAAGCTTACTTT.

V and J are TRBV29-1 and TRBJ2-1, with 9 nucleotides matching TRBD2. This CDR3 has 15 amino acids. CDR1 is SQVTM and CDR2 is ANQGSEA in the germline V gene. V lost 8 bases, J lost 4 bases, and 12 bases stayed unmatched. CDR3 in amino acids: CSQEWSGGIYNEQFF. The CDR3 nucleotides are TGCAGCCAAGAATGGAGCGGGGGGATATACAATGAGCAGTTCTTC.

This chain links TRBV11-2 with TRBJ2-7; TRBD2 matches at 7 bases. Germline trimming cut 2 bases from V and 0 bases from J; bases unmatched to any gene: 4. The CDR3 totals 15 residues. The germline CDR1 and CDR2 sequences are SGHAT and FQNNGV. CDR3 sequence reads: CASSLSGTFSYEQYF. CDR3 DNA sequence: TGTGCCAGCAGCTTAAGCGGGACCTTCTCCTACGAGCAGTACTTC.

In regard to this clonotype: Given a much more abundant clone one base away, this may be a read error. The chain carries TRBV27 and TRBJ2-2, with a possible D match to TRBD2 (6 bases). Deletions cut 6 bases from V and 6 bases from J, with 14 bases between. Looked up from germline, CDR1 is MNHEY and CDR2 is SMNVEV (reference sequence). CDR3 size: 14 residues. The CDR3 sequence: CASRVDSGAGELFF. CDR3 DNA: TGTGCCAGCAGGGTCGATAGCGGAGCCGGGGAGCTGTTTTTT.

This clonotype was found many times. The CDR3 loop reads CASFRDSEAFF. The CDR3 coding sequence is TGTGCCAGTTTTAGGGATTCTGAAGCTTTCTTT. V usage is TRBV19 and J usage is TRBJ1-1; D gene unclear. Trimming stripped 8 bases from V and 6 bases from J, with 10 bases between. Germline CDR1 reads LNHDA; CDR2 reads SQIVND (reference sequence). The CDR3 is 11 amino acids.

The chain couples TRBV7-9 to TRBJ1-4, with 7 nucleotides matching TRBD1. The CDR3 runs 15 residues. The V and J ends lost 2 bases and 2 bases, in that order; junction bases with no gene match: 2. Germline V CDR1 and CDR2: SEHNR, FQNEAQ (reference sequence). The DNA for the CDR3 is TGTGCCAGCAGCTTAAGGGGGCGTACTAATGAAAAACTGTTTTTT. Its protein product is CASSLRGRTNEKLFF.

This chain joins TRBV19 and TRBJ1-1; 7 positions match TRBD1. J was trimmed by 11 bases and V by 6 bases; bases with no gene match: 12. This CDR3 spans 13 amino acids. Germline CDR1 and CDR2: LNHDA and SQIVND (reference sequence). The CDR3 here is CASSPLQGTHAFF. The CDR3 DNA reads TGTGCCAGTAGCCCCTTACAGGGGACCCACGCTTTCTTT. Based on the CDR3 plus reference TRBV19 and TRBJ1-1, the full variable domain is DGGITQSPKYLFRKEGQNVTLSCEQNLNHDAMYWYRQDPGQGLRLIYYSQIVNDFQKGDIAEGYSVSREKKESFPLTVTSAQKNPTAFYLCASSPLQGTHAFFGQGTRLTVV.

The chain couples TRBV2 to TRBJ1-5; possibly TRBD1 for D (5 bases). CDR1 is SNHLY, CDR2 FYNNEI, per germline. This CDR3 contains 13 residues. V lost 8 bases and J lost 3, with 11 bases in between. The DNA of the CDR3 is TGTGCCAGCGGAACAGGTTTCAATCAGCCCCAGCATTTT. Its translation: CASGTGFNQPQHF.

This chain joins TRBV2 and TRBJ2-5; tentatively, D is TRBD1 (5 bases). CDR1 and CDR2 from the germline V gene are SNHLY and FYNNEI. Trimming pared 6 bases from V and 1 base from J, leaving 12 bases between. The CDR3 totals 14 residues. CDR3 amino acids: CASRPPTAQETQYF. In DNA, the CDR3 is TGTGCCAGCAGGCCCCCGACAGCCCAAGAGACCCAGTACTTC.

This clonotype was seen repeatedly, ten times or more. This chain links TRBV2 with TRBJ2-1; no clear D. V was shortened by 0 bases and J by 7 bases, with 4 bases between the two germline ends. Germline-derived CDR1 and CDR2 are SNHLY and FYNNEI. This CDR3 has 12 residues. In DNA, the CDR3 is TGTGCCAGCAGTGAAGCGGGAAATGAGCAGTTCTTC. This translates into CASSEAGNEQFF. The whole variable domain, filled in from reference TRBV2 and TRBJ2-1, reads EPEVTQTPSHQVTQMGQEVILRCVPISNHLYFYWYRQILGQKVEFLVSFYNNEISEKSEIFDDQFSVERPDGSNFTLKIRSTKLEDSAMYFCASSEAGNEQFFGPGTRLTVL.

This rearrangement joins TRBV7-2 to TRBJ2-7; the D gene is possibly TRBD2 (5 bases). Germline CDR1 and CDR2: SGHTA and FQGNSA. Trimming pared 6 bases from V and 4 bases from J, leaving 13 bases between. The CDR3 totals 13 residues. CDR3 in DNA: TGTGCCAGCAGTAAAAATTGGAGGTACGAGCAGTACTTC. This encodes CASSKNWRYEQYF.

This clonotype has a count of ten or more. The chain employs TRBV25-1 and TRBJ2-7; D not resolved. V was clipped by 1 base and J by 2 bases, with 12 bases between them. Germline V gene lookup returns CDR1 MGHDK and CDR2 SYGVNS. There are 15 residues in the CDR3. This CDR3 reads CASSESDSFPYEQYF. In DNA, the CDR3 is TGTGCCAGCAGTGAATCGGATAGCTTCCCCTACGAGCAGTACTTC.

CDR3 sequence: CSVIPLRTDTQYF. CDR3 coding DNA: TGCAGCGTTATACCCTTACGCACAGATACGCAGTATTTT. The V gene is TRBV29-1, the J gene TRBJ2-3; the D is unclear. The germline V gene has CDR1 SQVTM and CDR2 ANQGSEA. The CDR3 spans 13 residues. Deletions cut 5 bases from V and 1 base from J, with 10 bases between.

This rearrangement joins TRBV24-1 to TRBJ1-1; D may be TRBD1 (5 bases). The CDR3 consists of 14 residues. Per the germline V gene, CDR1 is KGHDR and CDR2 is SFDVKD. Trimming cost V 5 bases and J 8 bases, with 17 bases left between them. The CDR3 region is CATSVGDHQYEAFF. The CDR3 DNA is TGTGCCACCAGTGTGGGGGATCATCAGTACGAAGCTTTCTTT.

CDR3 sequence reads: CASSPGTSGRYNEQFF. CDR3 nucleotides: TGTGCCAGCAGCCCGGGGACTAGCGGCCGATACAATGAGCAGTTCTTC. The chain employs TRBV14 and TRBJ2-1; TRBD2 agrees at 11 bases. The CDR3 contains 16 residues. Germline CDR1 SGHDN, CDR2 FVKESK. J lost 4 bases, V lost 4 bases, and 6 bases had no gene match.

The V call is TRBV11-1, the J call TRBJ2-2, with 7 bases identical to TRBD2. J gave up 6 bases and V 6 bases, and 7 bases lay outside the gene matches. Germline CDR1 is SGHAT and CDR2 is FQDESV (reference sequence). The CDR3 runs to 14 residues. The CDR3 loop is CASSRGRAAGELFF. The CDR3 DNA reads TGTGCCAGCAGTCGAGGGAGGGCGGCCGGGGAGCTGTTTTTT.

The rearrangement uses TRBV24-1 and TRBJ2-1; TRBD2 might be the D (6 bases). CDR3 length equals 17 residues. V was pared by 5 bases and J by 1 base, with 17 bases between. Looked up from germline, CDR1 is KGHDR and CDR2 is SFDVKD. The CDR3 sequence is CATSGGKGGPSYNEQFF. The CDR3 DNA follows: TGTGCCACCAGTGGCGGGAAGGGCGGACCATCCTACAATGAGCAGTTCTTC.